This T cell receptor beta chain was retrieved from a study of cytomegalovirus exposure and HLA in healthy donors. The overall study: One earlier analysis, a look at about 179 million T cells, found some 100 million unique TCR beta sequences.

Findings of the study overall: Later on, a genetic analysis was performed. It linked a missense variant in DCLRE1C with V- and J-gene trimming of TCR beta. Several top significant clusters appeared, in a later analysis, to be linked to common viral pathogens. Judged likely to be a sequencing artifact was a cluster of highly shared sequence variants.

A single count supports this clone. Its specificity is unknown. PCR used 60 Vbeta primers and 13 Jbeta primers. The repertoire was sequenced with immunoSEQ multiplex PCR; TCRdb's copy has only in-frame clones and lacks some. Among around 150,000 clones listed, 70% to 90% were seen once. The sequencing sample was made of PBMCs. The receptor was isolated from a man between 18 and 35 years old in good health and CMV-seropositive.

The CDR3 sequence: CASSTRRAGGDTQYF. CDR3 nucleotides: TGTGCCAGCAGCACCCGGCGGGCGGGAGGAGATACGCAGTATTTT. This chain links TRBV13 with TRBJ2-3, with 8 bases matching TRBD2. This CDR3 comprises 15 residues. Germline assignment: CDR1 PRHDT and CDR2 FYEKMQ (reference sequence). Losses at the gene ends were 5 bases for V and 5 bases for J; bases not matched to a gene: 9.